The 21 T cell receptor beta chains below all came from one sample that was sequenced in a study of T cell changes during pregnancy in multiple sclerosis. The protocol was immunoSEQ multiplex PCR, while the TCRdb copy is restricted to in-frame clones and leaves out a portion. This table has around 100,000 clones, more than 85% appearing once. This sample comprised peripheral blood, obtained after pregnancy. The receptors originated from a female donor with multiple sclerosis, enrolled in a pregnancy study.

This clone has a single count. This chain uses TRBV7-3 with TRBJ2-1; TRBD2 agrees at 8 bases. Germline assignment: CDR1 SGHTA and CDR2 FQGTGA. Germline trimming cut 5 bases from V and 1 base from J; bases unmatched to any gene: 4. There are 15 residues in the CDR3. The chain's CDR3 is CASSLSGGSYNEQFF. The DNA of the CDR3 is TGTGCCAGCAGCCTCAGCGGGGGATCCTACAATGAGCAGTTCTTC.

J is TRBJ2-2 and V is TRBV5-6, with TRBD1 matching 8 bases. The CDR3 has 14 residues. With V trimmed by 4 bases and J by 5 bases, 4 bases remained unmatched. In germline, CDR1 is SGHDT, CDR2 YYEEEE. The CDR3 bases are TGTGCCAGCAGCAGAACAGGGGGGACCGGGGAGCTGTTTTTT. Translation gives CASSRTGGTGELFF.

J is TRBJ1-1 and V is TRBV5-4; D not certain. Germline V gene sequence: CDR1 SGHNT, CDR2 YYREEE (reference sequence). Deletions cut 4 bases from V and 3 bases from J, with 7 bases between. There are 12 residues in the CDR3. In nucleotides, the CDR3 is TGTGCCAGCAGCAAAGCTGACACTGAAGCTTTCTTT. Encoded protein: CASSKADTEAFF.

The chain joins TRBV2 to TRBJ2-6, with D possibly matching TRBD1 (6 bases). The germline CDR1 and CDR2 sequences are SNHLY and FYNNEI. CDR3 length equals 18 residues. Trimming stripped 3 bases from V and 0 bases from J, with 15 bases between. CDR3 loop: CASSDAVRGPSGANVLTF. In DNA form, the CDR3 reads TGTGCCAGCAGTGATGCTGTCAGGGGCCCCTCTGGGGCCAACGTCCTGACTTTC.

The chain carries TRBV5-1 and TRBJ2-3, with TRBD2 identical over 11 bases. The CDR3 contains 15 residues. The trim removed 5 bases at V and 6 bases at J, leaving 8 bases unmatched. Per germline, CDR1 SGHRS and CDR2 YFSETQ. The CDR3 DNA is TGCGCCAGCAGTTTAGCGGGGGGGCCCCAGGATACGCAGTATTTT. As protein: CASSLAGGPQDTQYF.

The CDR3: CASRPGFYTEAFF. The CDR3 nucleotides are TGTGCCAGCAGACCAGGGTTTTACACTGAAGCTTTCTTT. The genes are TRBV6-5 and TRBJ1-1; D perhaps matches TRBD1 (5 bases). This CDR3 comprises 13 residues. Germline V gene lookup returns CDR1 MNHEY and CDR2 SVGAGI. V was pared by 6 bases and J by 3 bases, with 11 bases between.

The chain couples TRBV9 to TRBJ2-3, with 7 positions matching TRBD2. The CDR3 spans 16 residues. Germline lookup yields CDR1 SGDLS and CDR2 YYNGEE. Trimming at V came to 1 base and at J to 2 bases, leaving 7 bases not matched to a gene. The CDR3 sequence is CASSVSLADNTDTQYF. CDR3 nucleotides: TGTGCCAGCAGCGTAAGCCTAGCGGATAACACAGATACGCAGTATTTT.

This chain links TRBV2 with TRBJ2-2; D remains ambiguous. V was shortened by 1 base and J by 6 bases, with 9 bases between the two germline ends. CDR3 length: 14 amino acids. CDR1 is SNHLY, CDR2 FYNNEI, per germline. CDR3 in amino acids: CASSEGRVAGELFF. CDR3 DNA sequence: TGTGCCAGCAGTGAAGGTCGGGTCGCCGGGGAGCTGTTTTTT.

This chain links TRBV11-2 with TRBJ2-2; D is undetermined. CDR1 is SGHAT and CDR2 is FQNNGV in the germline V gene. Trimming removed 7 bases from V and 1 base from J, with 16 bases in between. This CDR3 has 16 residues. As DNA, the CDR3 is TGTGCCAGCACCATAACTTTCGCCTTGAACACCGGGGAGCTGTTTTTT. Protein sequence: CASTITFALNTGELFF.

The rearrangement uses TRBV9 and TRBJ2-7, with a possible D match to TRBD1 (7 bases). The V end lost 3 bases, the J end lost 6 bases, and 16 bases lay between the germline ends. The CDR3 has 14 amino acids. Germline V gene lookup returns CDR1 SGDLS and CDR2 YYNGEE. The CDR3 sequence is CASSEQGQGGEQYF. The CDR3, as DNA: TGTGCCAGCAGCGAACAGGGGCAGGGAGGCGAGCAGTACTTC.

The gene calls are TRBV18 and TRBJ2-2; D possibly corresponds to TRBD1 (5 bases). Germline CDR1 reads KGHSH; CDR2 reads LQKENI. The CDR3 runs to 17 residues. V lost 1 base and J 0 bases, leaving 12 bases between the germline ends. The CDR3 here is CASSPRSRTTNTGELFF. As DNA, the CDR3 is TGTGCCAGCTCACCACGCTCTAGGACAACGAACACCGGGGAGCTGTTTTTT.

This rearrangement joins TRBV9 to TRBJ1-1; possibly TRBD1 for D (5 bases). The CDR3 extends over 16 amino acids. The germline V gene encodes CDR1 SGDLS and CDR2 YYNGEE. V was shortened by 0 bases and J by 4 bases, with 16 bases between the two germline ends. For the CDR3, the DNA is TGTGCCAGCAGCGTAGGGGGCGTCTTTCGGTCCACTGAAGCTTTCTTT. This encodes CASSVGGVFRSTEAFF.

J is TRBJ2-7 and V is TRBV9, with 7 positions matching TRBD1. This CDR3 comprises 18 residues. CDR1 is SGDLS, CDR2 YYNGEE, per germline. V shed 3 bases and J 0 bases; nucleotides not matched to a gene: 15. The CDR3 sequence is CASSADITGDPSSYEQYF. Here the CDR3 DNA reads TGTGCCAGCAGCGCAGATATAACAGGGGACCCGAGCTCCTACGAGCAGTACTTC.

This clone occurred once. This chain joins TRBV6-6 and TRBJ1-5; the D is unclear. This CDR3 is 14 amino acids long. Per the germline V gene, CDR1 is MNHNY and CDR2 is SVGAGI (reference sequence). Trimming left V 3 bases short and J 8 bases short, with 14 bases between. CDR3 in DNA: TGTGCCAGCAGTTATACCCCGCCCTACGAGCCCCAGCATTTT. It specifies CASSYTPPYEPQHF.

The CDR3 coding sequence is TGTGCCAGCAGCCGTACTAGTGACACCGGGGAGCTGTTTTTT. This encodes CASSRTSDTGELFF. V gene TRBV5-4 combines with J gene TRBJ2-2; D possibly corresponds to TRBD2 (5 bases). V shed 4 bases and J shed 3 bases, with 10 bases lying between them. Germline CDR1 SGHNT, CDR2 YYREEE (reference sequence). The CDR3 length is 14 residues. Drawing the rest from reference TRBV5-4 and TRBJ2-2, the complete variable domain is ETGVTQSPTHLIKTRGQQVTLRCSSQSGHNTVSWYQQALGQGPQFIFQYYREEENGRGNFPPRFSGLQFPNYSSELNVNALELDDSALYLCASSRTSDTGELFFGEGSRLTVL.

This chain joins TRBV5-4 and TRBJ2-1; 7 bases are a match to TRBD2. V lost 3 bases, J lost 5 bases, and 2 bases stayed unmatched. The germline V gene encodes CDR1 SGHNT and CDR2 YYREEE (reference sequence). This CDR3 has 13 amino acids. CDR3 in amino acids: CASSWGGDNEQFF. CDR3 nucleotide sequence: TGTGCCAGCAGCTGGGGGGGGGACAATGAGCAGTTCTTC.

The rearrangement uses TRBV19 and TRBJ2-3, with a tentative D call TRBD1 (6 bases). The V and J ends lost 8 bases and 10 bases respectively, with 16 bases between them. CDR1 and CDR2 from the germline V gene are LNHDA and SQIVND (reference sequence). There are 12 residues in the CDR3. The CDR3 reads CASETPGVSQYF. CDR3 bases: TGTGCCAGTGAAACGCCAGGGGTTTCGCAGTATTTT.

This sequence joins TRBV5-4 and TRBJ2-5; TRBD1 aligns across 7 bases. The CDR3 has 13 amino acids. CDR1 and CDR2 from the germline V gene are SGHNT and YYREEE (reference sequence). The V gene end was trimmed by 4 bases and the J gene end by 7 bases; junction bases not matched to a gene: 7. CDR3 coding DNA: TGTGCCAGCAGCACCGACAGGGTCCGGACCCAGTACTTC. Protein: CASSTDRVRTQYF.

V gene TRBV6-1 combines with J gene TRBJ2-7; no firm D call. CDR1 MNHNS and CDR2 SASEGT come from the germline V gene. V was shortened by 3 bases and J by 9 bases, with 9 bases between the two germline ends. CDR3 size: 11 residues. The CDR3 spells CASSEYFWQYF. The CDR3 nucleotides read TGTGCCAGCAGTGAGTACTTTTGGCAGTACTTC.

The V gene is TRBV5-4, the J gene TRBJ2-7, with a possible D match to TRBD2 (5 bases). Germline CDR1 and CDR2: SGHNT and YYREEE (reference sequence). V lost 4 bases and J lost 5, with 13 bases in between. The CDR3 length is 13 residues. As DNA, the CDR3 is TGTGCCAGCAGCCCCCTTTCCGGGAACGAGCAGTACTTC. Translated: CASSPLSGNEQYF.

This chain connects TRBV5-1 to TRBJ2-5; 7 positions match TRBD1. Germline V gene lookup returns CDR1 SGHRS and CDR2 YFSETQ. V shed 2 bases, J shed 2 bases, and the junction held 9 bases outside the gene matches. The CDR3 is made up of 16 amino acids. CDR3 DNA: TGCGCCAGCAGCTTCGAGCAGACAGGGAAGCAAGAGACCCAGTACTTC. Its protein product is CASSFEQTGKQETQYF.